The rows below give T cell receptor beta chains drawn from one sample of a study of blood T cell repertoires in COVID-19. The protocol was immunoSEQ multiplex PCR, while the TCRdb copy is restricted to in-frame clones and leaves out a portion. The top ten clones hold over 7% of a sample with 150,000 to 200,000 clones, around 86% of them seen once. Sequenced: peripheral blood. The receptors derive from a man aged 45-65 years with active or convalescent COVID-19. Both conserved end residues are part of each CDR3. The D gene is left open where the match is weak. Only some rows state a clone size, as once, few, many or a class for expanded clones.

abundance,v_gene,j_gene,d_gene,CDR3aa,CDR3nt
few,TRBV5-1,TRBJ2-3,TRBD2,CASSSTRTSGEPDTQYF,TGCGCCAGCAGCTCAACCCGGACTAGCGGGGAACCAGATACGCAGTATTTT
-,TRBV6-5,TRBJ1-1,-,CASRSVDTEAFF,TGTGCCAGCAGGTCAGTGGACACTGAAGCTTTCTTT
once,TRBV10-3,TRBJ2-3,TRBD2,CAISPSGRATDTQYF,TGTGCCATCAGTCCTAGCGGGAGGGCCACAGATACGCAGTATTTT
-,TRBV30,TRBJ1-1,TRBD1,CAWSRDRVATEAFF,TGTGCCTGGAGTCGAGACAGGGTGGCCACTGAAGCTTTCTTT
-,TRBV3-1/TRBV3-2,TRBJ1-2,-,CASSQANSGGYTF,TGTGCCAGCAGCCAGGCAAACTCGGGGGGCTACACCTTC
once,TRBV4-1,TRBJ1-4,-,CASSQGGTKTNEKLFF,TGCGCCAGCAGCCAAGGGGGGACAAAAACTAATGAAAAACTGTTTTTT
-,TRBV2,TRBJ1-2,-,CASSERGIGYTF,TGTGCCAGCAGTGAACGGGGGATTGGCTACACCTTC
-,TRBV6-5,TRBJ2-2,TRBD2,CASISIGGGVGELFF,TGTGCCAGCATCTCTATTGGGGGGGGTGTCGGGGAGCTGTTTTTT
-,TRBV5-4,TRBJ2-5,-,CASSWSRDQETQYF,TGTGCCAGCAGCTGGAGTCGGGATCAAGAGACCCAGTACTTC
-,TRBV4-2,TRBJ2-1,TRBD1,CASSQKQGADEQFF,TGTGCCAGCAGCCAGAAACAGGGGGCTGATGAGCAGTTCTTC
-,TRBV30,TRBJ2-2,-,CAWSSGKSGELFF,TGTGCCTGGAGTTCGGGGAAATCCGGGGAGCTGTTTTTT
once,TRBV28,TRBJ1-2,-,CASQTGDNYGYTF,TGTGCCAGCCAAACAGGAGATAACTATGGCTACACCTTC
-,TRBV6-6,TRBJ2-1,TRBD2,CASTPRSGVFNEQFF,TGTGCCAGCACCCCGCGGAGCGGGGTCTTCAATGAGCAGTTCTTC
-,TRBV5-1,TRBJ1-6,TRBD1,CASSLGGTGRTPLHF,TGCGCCAGCAGCTTGGGGGGGACAGGTAGGACACCCCTCCACTTT
-,TRBV5-1,TRBJ2-7,-,CASSLRQAYEQYF,TGCGCCAGCAGCCTAAGACAGGCATACGAGCAGTACTTC
-,TRBV25-1,TRBJ1-3,-,CASSETVISGNTIYF,TGTGCCAGCAGTGAAACGGTGATCTCTGGAAACACCATATATTTT
-,TRBV12-3/TRBV12-4,TRBJ2-7,TRBD1,CASSFDRGYEQYF,TGTGCCAGCAGTTTCGACAGGGGCTACGAGCAGTACTTC
-,TRBV10-3,TRBJ2-1,TRBD2,CAIMGAIGLAGNNEQFF,TGTGCCATCATGGGGGCAATAGGACTAGCGGGAAACAATGAGCAGTTCTTC
-,TRBV6-6,TRBJ1-2,-,CASKESYGYTF,TGTGCCAGCAAGGAGAGCTATGGCTACACCTTC
once,TRBV28,TRBJ2-4,TRBD1,CASRTGQGGNIQYF,TGTGCCAGCAGGACAGGACAGGGCGGAAACATTCAGTACTTC
-,TRBV6-5,TRBJ2-5,-,CASGRTETQYF,TGTGCCAGCGGGAGAACGGAGACCCAGTACTTC
-,TRBV2,TRBJ2-3,-,CASSPTDTQYF,TGTGCCAGCAGTCCGACAGATACGCAGTATTTT
-,TRBV19,TRBJ1-1,TRBD1,CASSTSQGATEAFF,TGTGCCAGTAGTACCTCACAGGGGGCCACTGAAGCTTTCTTT
many,TRBV7-3,TRBJ1-2,-,CASSLAKQEKGYGYTF,TGTGCCAGCAGCTTAGCCAAACAGGAGAAGGGCTATGGCTACACCTTC
-,TRBV7-2,TRBJ1-3,-,CASSLFSSGNTIYF,TGTGCCAGCAGCTTATTCTCTTCTGGAAACACCATATATTTT
few,TRBV19,TRBJ1-4,TRBD1,CASSILGTGGTPPGKLFF,TGTGCCAGTAGTATTCTCGGGACAGGGGGTACTCCTCCGGGAAAACTGTTTTTT
-,TRBV5-4,TRBJ2-1,TRBD2,CASSSPGLAGLNEQFF,TGTGCCAGCAGCTCACCGGGACTAGCGGGACTGAATGAGCAGTTCTTC
-,TRBV4-2,TRBJ2-1,-,CASSQDTRGSYNEQFF,TGTGCCAGCAGCCAAGATACGCGGGGATCCTACAATGAGCAGTTCTTC
-,TRBV4-1,TRBJ2-1,TRBD2,CASSQDPSGSSYNEQFF,TGCGCCAGCAGCCAAGACCCGAGCGGGAGTTCCTACAATGAGCAGTTCTTC
-,TRBV4-1,TRBJ1-2,-,CASSQGGQNYGYTF,TGCGCCAGCAGCCAAGGAGGCCAGAACTATGGCTACACCTTC
-,TRBV6-2/TRBV6-3,TRBJ1-5,-,CASSMRWGNQPQHF,TGTGCCAGCAGTATGCGGTGGGGCAATCAGCCCCAGCATTTT
-,TRBV3-1/TRBV3-2,TRBJ2-1,TRBD1,CASSLGQGSYNEQFF,TGTGCCAGCAGCCTGGGACAGGGGTCCTACAATGAGCAGTTCTTC
-,TRBV6-5,TRBJ1-5,-,CASTPSAGLRQPQHF,TGTGCCAGCACCCCCTCCGCGGGGCTTAGACAGCCCCAGCATTTT
-,TRBV6-5,TRBJ1-1,-,CASSYYNEAFF,TGTGCCAGCAGTTACTACAATGAAGCTTTCTTT
-,TRBV28,TRBJ2-1,-,CASSLYSAMNNEQFF,TGTGCCAGCAGTTTATATAGCGCAATGAACAATGAGCAGTTCTTC
once,TRBV19,TRBJ2-5,-,CASSIGQGGQETQYF,TGTGCCAGTAGTATAGGGCAGGGGGGACAAGAGACCCAGTACTTC
-,TRBV18,TRBJ2-7,-,CASSPSPSSYEQYF,TGTGCCAGCTCACCAAGTCCGAGCTCCTACGAGCAGTACTTC
-,TRBV19,TRBJ1-5,-,CASGGILDYSNQPQHF,TGTGCCAGCGGGGGGATCCTGGATTATAGCAATCAGCCCCAGCATTTT
once,TRBV6-2/TRBV6-3,TRBJ2-7,TRBD2,CASSFRPYDTSGVSYEQYF,TGTGCCAGCAGTTTCCGTCCCTACGACACTAGCGGGGTCTCCTACGAGCAGTACTTC
-,TRBV27,TRBJ2-7,TRBD2,CASRPSGLTYEQYF,TGTGCCAGCAGACCTAGCGGGCTTACCTACGAGCAGTACTTC
-,TRBV29-1,TRBJ1-4,TRBD1,CSVNRGRSNEKLFF,TGCAGCGTTAACAGGGGTCGGAGTAATGAAAAACTGTTTTTT
-,TRBV19,TRBJ2-6,-,CASSEKQGGGANVLTF,TGTGCCAGTAGTGAGAAACAGGGCGGTGGGGCCAACGTCCTGACTTTC
-,TRBV9,TRBJ2-7,-,CASSVGPPGEQYF,TGTGCCAGCAGCGTAGGCCCTCCCGGCGAGCAGTACTTC
-,TRBV6-6,TRBJ1-1,-,CASRHTTGEAFF,TGTGCCAGCAGACACACAACAGGTGAAGCTTTCTTT
-,TRBV3-1/TRBV3-2,TRBJ2-1,TRBD2,CASSPSGRASSYNEQFF,TGTGCCAGCAGCCCAAGCGGGAGGGCAAGCTCCTACAATGAGCAGTTCTTC
-,TRBV6-4,TRBJ2-3,TRBD2,CASSDGLAGRPDTQYF,TGTGCCAGCAGTGATGGGCTAGCGGGCCGCCCAGATACGCAGTATTTT
-,TRBV5-1,TRBJ2-7,-,CASASGLLMEQYF,TGCGCCAGCGCCTCGGGACTCCTAATGGAGCAGTACTTC
-,TRBV5-1,TRBJ1-1,-,CASSTSVNTEAFF,TGCGCCAGCAGCACGTCAGTGAACACTGAAGCTTTCTTT
-,TRBV5-1,TRBJ2-5,-,CASSLVPGQETQYF,TGCGCCAGCAGCTTGGTGCCAGGGCAAGAGACCCAGTACTTC
-,TRBV5-1,TRBJ2-3,TRBD1,CASSLGQGGWNTQYF,TGCGCCAGCAGCTTGGGACAGGGTGGGTGGAATACGCAGTATTTT
-,TRBV5-6,TRBJ2-5,TRBD1,CASSLVGAGGGETQYF,TGTGCCAGCAGCTTGGTAGGGGCAGGGGGCGGAGAGACCCAGTACTTC
once,TRBV5-4,TRBJ1-4,-,CASSSYDSHEKLFF,TGTGCCAGCAGCTCCTACGACAGTCATGAAAAACTGTTTTTT
-,TRBV6-5,TRBJ1-3,TRBD1,CASSSGGDPGNTIYF,TGTGCCAGCAGCTCAGGGGGCGATCCTGGAAACACCATATATTTT
-,TRBV5-1,TRBJ1-2,TRBD1,CASTGQDQWDYGYTF,TGCGCCAGCACTGGACAGGACCAATGGGACTATGGCTACACCTTC
-,TRBV7-9,TRBJ1-6,TRBD1,CASSLGQGISPLHF,TGTGCCAGCAGCTTGGGACAGGGGATTTCACCCCTCCACTTT
-,TRBV7-6,TRBJ2-2,TRBD1,CASSQRTGGVYTGELFF,TGTGCCAGCAGCCAAAGGACAGGGGGCGTGTACACCGGGGAGCTGTTTTTT
-,TRBV2,TRBJ1-4,-,CASGRDLNEKLFF,TGTGCCAGCGGCAGGGACTTGAATGAAAAACTGTTTTTT
-,TRBV7-3,TRBJ2-3,-,CASSWGLTTDTQYF,TGTGCCAGCAGCTGGGGACTTACCACAGATACGCAGTATTTT
-,TRBV4-1,TRBJ2-3,TRBD1,CASSQIGPGQGRNTQYF,TGCGCCAGCAGCCAAATAGGCCCGGGACAGGGACGGAATACGCAGTATTTT